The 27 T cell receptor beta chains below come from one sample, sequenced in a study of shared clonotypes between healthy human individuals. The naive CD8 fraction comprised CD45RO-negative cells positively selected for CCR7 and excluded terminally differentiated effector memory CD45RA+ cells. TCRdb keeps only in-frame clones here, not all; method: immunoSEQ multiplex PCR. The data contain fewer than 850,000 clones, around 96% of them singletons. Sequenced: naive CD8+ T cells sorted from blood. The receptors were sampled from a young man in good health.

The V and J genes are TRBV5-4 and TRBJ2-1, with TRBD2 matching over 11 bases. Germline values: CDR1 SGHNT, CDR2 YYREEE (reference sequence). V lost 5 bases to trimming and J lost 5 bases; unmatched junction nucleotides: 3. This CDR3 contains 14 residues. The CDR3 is CASSSGLADNEQFF. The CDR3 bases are TGTGCCAGCAGTTCGGGACTAGCGGACAATGAGCAGTTCTTC.

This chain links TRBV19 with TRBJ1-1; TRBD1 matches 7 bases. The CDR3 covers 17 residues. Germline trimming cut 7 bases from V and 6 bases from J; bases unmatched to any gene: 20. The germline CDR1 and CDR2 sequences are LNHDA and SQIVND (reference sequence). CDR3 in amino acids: CASTPGGGFGSWAEAFF. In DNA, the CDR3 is TGTGCCAGTACCCCAGGAGGGGGCTTTGGTAGTTGGGCTGAAGCTTTCTTT.

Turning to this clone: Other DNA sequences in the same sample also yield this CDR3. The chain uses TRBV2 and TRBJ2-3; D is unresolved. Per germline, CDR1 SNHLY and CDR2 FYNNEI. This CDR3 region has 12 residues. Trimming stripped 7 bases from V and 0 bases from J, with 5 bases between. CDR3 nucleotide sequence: TGTGCCAGCATCCGAAGCACAGATACGCAGTATTTT. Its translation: CASIRSTDTQYF.

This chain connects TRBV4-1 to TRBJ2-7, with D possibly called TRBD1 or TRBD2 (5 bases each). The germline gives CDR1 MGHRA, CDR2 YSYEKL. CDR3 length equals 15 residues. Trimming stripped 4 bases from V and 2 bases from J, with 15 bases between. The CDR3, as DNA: TGCGCCAGCAGCCTTGAGGGGATCCAAGCCTACGAGCAGTACTTC. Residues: CASSLEGIQAYEQYF.

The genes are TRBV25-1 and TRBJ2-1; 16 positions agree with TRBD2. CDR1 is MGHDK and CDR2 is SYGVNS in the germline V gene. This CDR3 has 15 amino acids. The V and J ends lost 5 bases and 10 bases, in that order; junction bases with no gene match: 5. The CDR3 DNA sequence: TGTGCCAGCAGTAGAGGGACTAGCGGGAGGGGGGAGCAGTTCTTC. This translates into CASSRGTSGRGEQFF.

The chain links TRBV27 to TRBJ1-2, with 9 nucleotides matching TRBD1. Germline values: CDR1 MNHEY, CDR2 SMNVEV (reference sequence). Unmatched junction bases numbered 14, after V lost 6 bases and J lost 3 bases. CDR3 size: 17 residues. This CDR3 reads CASSYQPGQGFDYGYTF. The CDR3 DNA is TGTGCCAGCAGCTACCAACCGGGACAGGGTTTTGACTATGGCTACACCTTC.

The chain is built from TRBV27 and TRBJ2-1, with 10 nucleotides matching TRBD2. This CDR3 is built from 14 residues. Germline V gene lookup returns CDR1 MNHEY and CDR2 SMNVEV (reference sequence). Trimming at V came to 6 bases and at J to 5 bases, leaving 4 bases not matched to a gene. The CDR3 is CASSPSGSNNEQFF. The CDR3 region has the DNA TGTGCCAGCAGCCCTAGCGGGAGTAACAATGAGCAGTTCTTC.

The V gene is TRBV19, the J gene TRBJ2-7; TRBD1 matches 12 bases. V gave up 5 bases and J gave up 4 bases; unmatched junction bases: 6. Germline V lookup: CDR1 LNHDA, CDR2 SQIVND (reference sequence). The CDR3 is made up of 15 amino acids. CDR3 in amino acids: CASSSRDRGLYEQYF. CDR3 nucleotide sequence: TGTGCCAGTAGTTCCCGGGACAGGGGGCTATACGAGCAGTACTTC.

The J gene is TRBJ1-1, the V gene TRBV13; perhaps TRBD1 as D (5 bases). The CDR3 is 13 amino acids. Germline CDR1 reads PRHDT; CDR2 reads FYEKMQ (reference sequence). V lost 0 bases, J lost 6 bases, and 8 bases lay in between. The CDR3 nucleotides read TGTGCCAGCAGCTTAGGGATAGGGGCTGAAGCTTTCTTT. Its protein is CASSLGIGAEAFF. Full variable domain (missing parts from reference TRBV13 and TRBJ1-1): AAGVIQSPRHLIKEKRETATLKCYPIPRHDTVYWYQQGPGQDPQFLISFYEKMQSDKGSIPDRFSAQQFSDYHSELNMSSLELGDSALYFCASSLGIGAEAFFGQGTRLTVV.

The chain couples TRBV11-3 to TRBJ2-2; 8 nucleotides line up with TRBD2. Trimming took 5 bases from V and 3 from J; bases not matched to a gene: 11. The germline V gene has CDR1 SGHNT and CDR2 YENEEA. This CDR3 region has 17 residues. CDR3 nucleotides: TGTGCCAGCAGCAATCGACTAGCGCTAGGGGACACCGGGGAGCTGTTTTTT. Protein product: CASSNRLALGDTGELFF.

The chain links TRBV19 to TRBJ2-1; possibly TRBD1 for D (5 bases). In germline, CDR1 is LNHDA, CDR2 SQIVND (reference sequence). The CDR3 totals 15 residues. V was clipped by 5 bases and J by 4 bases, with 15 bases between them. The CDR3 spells CASSSSTVGYNEQFF. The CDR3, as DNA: TGTGCCAGTAGTTCTTCGACAGTGGGGTACAATGAGCAGTTCTTC.

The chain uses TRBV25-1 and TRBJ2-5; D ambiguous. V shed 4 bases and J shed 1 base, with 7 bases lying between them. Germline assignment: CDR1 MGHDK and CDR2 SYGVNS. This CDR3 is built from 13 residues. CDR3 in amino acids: CASSGQVQETQYF. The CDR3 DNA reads TGTGCCAGCAGTGGGCAGGTCCAAGAGACCCAGTACTTC.

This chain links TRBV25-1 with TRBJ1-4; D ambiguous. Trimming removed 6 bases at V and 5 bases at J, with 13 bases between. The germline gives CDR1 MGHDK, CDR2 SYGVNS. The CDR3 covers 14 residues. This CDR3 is CASRENYRNEKLFF. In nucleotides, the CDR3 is TGTGCCAGCAGGGAGAACTACCGGAATGAAAAACTGTTTTTT.

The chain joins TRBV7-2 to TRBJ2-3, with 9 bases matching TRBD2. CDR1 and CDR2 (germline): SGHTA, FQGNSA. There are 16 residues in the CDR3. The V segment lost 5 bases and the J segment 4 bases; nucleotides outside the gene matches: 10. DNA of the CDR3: TGTGCCAGCAGCCCCCTAGCGGGGCTCTTCGCAGATACGCAGTATTTT. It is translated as CASSPLAGLFADTQYF.

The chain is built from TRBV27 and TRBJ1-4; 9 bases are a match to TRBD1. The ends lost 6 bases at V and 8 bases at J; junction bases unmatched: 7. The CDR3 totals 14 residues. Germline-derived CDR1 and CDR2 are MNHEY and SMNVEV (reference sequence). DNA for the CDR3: TGTGCCAGCAGCTCCGGGACAGGGAACGAAAAACTGTTTTTT. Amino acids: CASSSGTGNEKLFF.

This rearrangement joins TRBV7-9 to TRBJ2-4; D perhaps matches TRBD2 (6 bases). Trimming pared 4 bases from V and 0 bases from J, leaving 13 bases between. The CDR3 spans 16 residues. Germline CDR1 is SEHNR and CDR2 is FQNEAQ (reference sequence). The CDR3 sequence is CASSSPSALAKNIQYF. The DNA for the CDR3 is TGTGCCAGCAGCTCCCCTAGCGCACTAGCCAAAAACATTCAGTACTTC.

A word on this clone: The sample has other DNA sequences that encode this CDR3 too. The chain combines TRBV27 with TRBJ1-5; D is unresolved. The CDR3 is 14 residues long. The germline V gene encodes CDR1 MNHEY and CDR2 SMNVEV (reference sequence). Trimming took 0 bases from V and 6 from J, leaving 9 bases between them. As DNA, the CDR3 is TGTGCCAGCAGTTTATCAGGTGGTGGTCAGCCCCAGCATTTT. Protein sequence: CASSLSGGGQPQHF.

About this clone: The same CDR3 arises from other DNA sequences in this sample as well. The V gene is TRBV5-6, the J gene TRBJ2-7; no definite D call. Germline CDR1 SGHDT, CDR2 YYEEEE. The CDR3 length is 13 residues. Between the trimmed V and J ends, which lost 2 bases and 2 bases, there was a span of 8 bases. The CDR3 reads CASSFGTTYEQYF. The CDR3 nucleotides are TGTGCCAGCAGCTTCGGTACGACCTACGAGCAGTACTTC.

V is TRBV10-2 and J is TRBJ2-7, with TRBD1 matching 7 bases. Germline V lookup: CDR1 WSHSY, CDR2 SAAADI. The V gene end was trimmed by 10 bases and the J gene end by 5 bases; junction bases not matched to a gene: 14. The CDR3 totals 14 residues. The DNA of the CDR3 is TGCGCCACCGCATCCCAAGACAGGGCCCACGAGCAGTACTTC. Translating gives CATASQDRAHEQYF.

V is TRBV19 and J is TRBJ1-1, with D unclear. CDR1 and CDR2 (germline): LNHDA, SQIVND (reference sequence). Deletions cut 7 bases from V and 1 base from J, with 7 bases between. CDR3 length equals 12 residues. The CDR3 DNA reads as TGTGCCAGTAATACGGCGAACACTGAAGCTTTCTTT. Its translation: CASNTANTEAFF.

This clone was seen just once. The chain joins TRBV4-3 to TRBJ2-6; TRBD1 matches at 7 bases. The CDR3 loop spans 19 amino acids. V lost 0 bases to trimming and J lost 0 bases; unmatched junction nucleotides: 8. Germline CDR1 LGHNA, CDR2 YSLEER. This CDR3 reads CASSQEAQGVTSGANVLTF. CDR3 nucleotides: TGCGCCAGCAGCCAAGAGGCGCAGGGGGTTACCTCTGGGGCCAACGTCCTGACTTTC.

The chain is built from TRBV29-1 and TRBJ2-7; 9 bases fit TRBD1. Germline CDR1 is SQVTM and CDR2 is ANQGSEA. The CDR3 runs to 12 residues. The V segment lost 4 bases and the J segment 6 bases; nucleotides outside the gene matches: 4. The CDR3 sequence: CSVGTGVLEQYF. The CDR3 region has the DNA TGCAGCGTTGGGACAGGGGTCCTCGAGCAGTACTTC.

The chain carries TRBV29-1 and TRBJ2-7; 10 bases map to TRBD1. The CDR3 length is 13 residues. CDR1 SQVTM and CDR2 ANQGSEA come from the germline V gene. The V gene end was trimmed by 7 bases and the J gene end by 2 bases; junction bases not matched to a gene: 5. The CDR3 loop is CSAKDRGAYEQYF. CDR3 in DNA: TGCAGCGCTAAGGACAGGGGGGCCTACGAGCAGTACTTC.

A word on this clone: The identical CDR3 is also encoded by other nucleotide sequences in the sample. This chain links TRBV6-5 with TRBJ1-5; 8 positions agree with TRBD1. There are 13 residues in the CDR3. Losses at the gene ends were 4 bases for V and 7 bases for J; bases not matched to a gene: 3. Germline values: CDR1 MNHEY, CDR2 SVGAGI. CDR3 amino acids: CASSLTGGQPQHF. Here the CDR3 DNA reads TGTGCCAGCAGTTTAACAGGGGGGCAGCCCCAGCATTTT.

This chain's CDR3 is CATSRDRGQGTDYGYTF. In DNA form, the CDR3 reads TGTGCCACCAGCAGAGATCGGGGACAGGGGACTGACTATGGCTACACCTTC. The rearrangement uses TRBV15 and TRBJ1-2, with 10 bases identical to TRBD1. Unmatched junction bases numbered 7, after V lost 0 bases and J lost 3 bases. The CDR3 has 17 amino acids. Germline V gene lookup returns CDR1 LNHNV and CDR2 YYDKDF (reference sequence).

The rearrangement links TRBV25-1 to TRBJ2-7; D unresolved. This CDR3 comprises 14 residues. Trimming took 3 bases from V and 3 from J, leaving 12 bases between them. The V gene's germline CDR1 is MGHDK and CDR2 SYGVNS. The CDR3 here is CASSDHESGYEQYF. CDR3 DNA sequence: TGTGCCAGCAGTGATCATGAATCTGGCTACGAGCAGTACTTC.

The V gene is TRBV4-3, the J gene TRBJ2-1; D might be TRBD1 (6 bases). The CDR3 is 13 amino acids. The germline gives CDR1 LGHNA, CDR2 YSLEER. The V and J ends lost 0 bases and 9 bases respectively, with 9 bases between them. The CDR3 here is CASSQDQGSEQFF. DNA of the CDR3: TGCGCCAGCAGCCAAGATCAGGGGAGTGAGCAGTTCTTC.